Below are 32 T cell receptor beta chains sequenced from a single sample in a study of blood T cell repertoires in COVID-19. Assay: immunoSEQ multiplex PCR; the TCRdb copy retains only in-frame clones and omits some. The table shows around 150,000 clones, with roughly four fifths occurring only once. The sequenced sample consisted of peripheral blood. Receptors were obtained from a man between 60 and 75 years old with active or convalescent COVID-19.

The rearrangement uses TRBV10-3 and TRBJ2-1; the match to TRBD1 covers 9 bases. Per germline, CDR1 ENHRY and CDR2 SYGVKD. The length of the CDR3 is 15 residues. The ends lost 0 bases at V and 7 bases at J; junction bases unmatched: 4. CDR3 in DNA: TGTGCCATCAGTGAGTCAGGACAGGGGTTGAATGAGCAGTTCTTC. This codes for CAISESGQGLNEQFF.

The chain links TRBV19 to TRBJ2-7; 8 bases match TRBD2. After removal of 2 bases from V and 3 bases from J, the junction contained 6 bases not matched to a gene. Per the germline V gene, CDR1 is LNHDA and CDR2 is SQIVND (reference sequence). This CDR3 has 15 residues. CDR3 region: CASSISSGKGYEQYF. The CDR3 region has the DNA TGTGCCAGTAGTATAAGTAGCGGGAAGGGCTACGAGCAGTACTTC.

The V call is TRBV6-5, the J call TRBJ1-2, with 8 bases fitting TRBD1. Germline CDR1 is MNHEY and CDR2 is SVGAGI. The CDR3 contains 15 residues. The V and J ends lost 7 bases and 7 bases, in that order; junction bases with no gene match: 14. The CDR3 protein is CASIGTGKVIAGYTF. Here the CDR3 DNA reads TGTGCCAGCATCGGGACAGGCAAAGTAATAGCTGGCTACACCTTC.

The V call is TRBV5-5, the J call TRBJ1-1, with TRBD1 identical over 7 bases. Germline V gives CDR1 SGHKS, CDR2 YYEKEE (reference sequence). V shed 2 bases and J 1 base; nucleotides not matched to a gene: 2. This CDR3 region has 14 residues. The CDR3 here is CASSFRQGNTEAFF. CDR3 DNA sequence: TGTGCCAGCAGCTTTCGACAGGGGAACACTGAAGCTTTCTTT. Full variable domain (outside the CDR3, taken from reference TRBV5-5 and TRBJ1-1): DAGVTQSPTHLIKTRGQQVTLRCSPISGHKSVSWYQQVLGQGPQFIFQYYEKEERGRGNFPDRFSARQFPNYSSELNVNALLLGDSALYLCASSFRQGNTEAFFGQGTRLTVV.

The sample holds a few counts of this clone. CDR3 amino acids: CASIPTGEVGYEQYF. The DNA of the CDR3 is TGTGCCAGCATCCCTACAGGGGAAGTGGGCTACGAGCAGTACTTC. The J gene is TRBJ2-7, the V gene TRBV21-1; the table's D call, TRBD1, was not checked against the DNA. TRBV21-1 constitutes a pseudogene. The CDR3 is 15 amino acids.

The chain couples TRBV24-1 to TRBJ2-5; 9 positions agree with TRBD1. The germline V gene has CDR1 KGHDR and CDR2 SFDVKD. The CDR3 loop spans 16 amino acids. Trimming at V came to 5 bases and at J to 4 bases, leaving 10 bases not matched to a gene. CDR3 region: CATSANPGQGIETQYF. The DNA of the CDR3 is TGTGCCACCAGTGCCAACCCGGGACAGGGAATAGAGACCCAGTACTTC.

The chain is built from TRBV11-2 and TRBJ2-5; TRBD2 aligns across 14 bases. Germline trimming cut 5 bases from V and 2 bases from J; bases unmatched to any gene: 7. The germline CDR1 and CDR2 sequences are SGHAT and FQNNGV. This CDR3 has 17 residues. CDR3 residues: CASSANGLAGGQETQYF. The CDR3 DNA follows: TGTGCCAGCAGCGCCAACGGACTAGCGGGAGGACAAGAGACCCAGTACTTC.

V gene TRBV15 combines with J gene TRBJ2-1; maybe TRBD1 (6 bases). The CDR3 extends over 13 amino acids. V shed 0 bases and J shed 10 bases, with 10 bases lying between them. CDR1 is LNHNV and CDR2 is YYDKDF in the germline V gene (reference sequence). As DNA, the CDR3 is TGTGCCACCAGCAGAGATACAGGGTTCGAGCAGTTCTTC. It yields the protein CATSRDTGFEQFF.

The chain recombines TRBV5-1 with TRBJ1-4; 7 bases align to TRBD1. Germline V gene lookup returns CDR1 SGHRS and CDR2 YFSETQ. V was pared by 3 bases and J by 0 bases, with 5 bases of the junction left unmatched. This CDR3 is 16 amino acids long. The CDR3 here is CASSSDRAATNEKLFF. The CDR3 DNA is TGCGCCAGCAGCTCCGACAGGGCCGCAACTAATGAAAAACTGTTTTTT. Using reference TRBV5-1 and TRBJ1-4 for the parts outside the CDR3, the full variable domain is KAGVTQTPRYLIKTRGQQVTLSCSPISGHRSVSWYQQTPGQGLQFLFEYFSETQRNKGNFPGRFSGRQFSNSRSEMNVSTLELGDSALYLCASSSDRAATNEKLFFGSGTQLSVL.

This chain joins TRBV7-2 and TRBJ2-7, with D perhaps TRBD1 (5 bases). The CDR3 loop spans 15 amino acids. The germline CDR1 and CDR2 sequences are SGHTA and FQGNSA. V was cut by 6 bases and J by 2 bases, with 17 bases left in between. The CDR3 loop reads CASSRLADNTYEQYF. In DNA form, the CDR3 reads TGTGCCAGCAGTCGTCTTGCGGACAACACCTACGAGCAGTACTTC.

V gene TRBV6-6 combines with J gene TRBJ1-5; D possibly corresponds to TRBD1 (5 bases). The CDR3 consists of 14 residues. The V gene lost 0 bases and the J gene lost 7 bases, with 10 bases spanning the gap. Per germline, CDR1 MNHNY and CDR2 SVGAGI (reference sequence). The CDR3 bases are TGTGCCAGCAGTTACTCGTCCCGGGGGCAGCCCCAGCATTTT. Its protein is CASSYSSRGQPQHF.

V usage is TRBV15 and J usage is TRBJ1-3; 9 nucleotides match TRBD1. The CDR3 spans 16 residues. The germline CDR1 and CDR2 sequences are LNHNV and YYDKDF (reference sequence). V dropped 4 bases and J dropped 4; count of bases not matched to a gene: 8. The CDR3: CATSKGTGFTGNTIYF. CDR3 coding DNA: TGTGCCACCAGCAAAGGGACAGGGTTTACGGGAAACACCATATATTTT. Drawing the rest from reference TRBV15 and TRBJ1-3, the complete variable domain is DAMVIQNPRYQVTQFGKPVTLSCSQTLNHNVMYWYQQKSSQAPKLLFHYYDKDFNNEADTPDNFQSRRPNTSFCFLDIRSPGLGDTAMYLCATSKGTGFTGNTIYFGEGSWLTVV.

This rearrangement joins TRBV5-4 to TRBJ2-1; unclear D gene. The CDR3 spans 14 residues. Trimming stripped 2 bases from V and 0 bases from J, with 6 bases between. Germline CDR1 reads SGHNT; CDR2 reads YYREEE (reference sequence). The CDR3 sequence is CASSLFSSYNEQFF. In DNA form, the CDR3 reads TGTGCCAGCAGCTTATTCAGCTCCTACAATGAGCAGTTCTTC.

The chain combines TRBV19 with TRBJ1-5, with D tentatively TRBD1 (6 bases). Germline assignment: CDR1 LNHDA and CDR2 SQIVND (reference sequence). This CDR3 comprises 17 residues. V was trimmed by 5 bases and J by 0 bases, leaving 17 bases between them. CDR3 protein: CASSEVTTGNSNQPQHF. The CDR3 coding sequence is TGTGCCAGTAGTGAGGTCACGACAGGCAATAGCAATCAGCCCCAGCATTTT. The whole variable domain, filled in from reference TRBV19 and TRBJ1-5, reads DGGITQSPKYLFRKEGQNVTLSCEQNLNHDAMYWYRQDPGQGLRLIYYSQIVNDFQKGDIAEGYSVSREKKESFPLTVTSAQKNPTAFYLCASSEVTTGNSNQPQHFGDGTRLSIL.

The chain joins TRBV2 to TRBJ1-3, with D unclear. Germline V gene sequence: CDR1 SNHLY, CDR2 FYNNEI. Trimming removed 0 bases from V and 0 bases from J, with 12 bases in between. The CDR3 is 17 amino acids. The CDR3 spells CASSEAGLSNSGNTIYF. CDR3 nucleotide sequence: TGTGCCAGCAGTGAAGCCGGACTGTCGAACTCTGGAAACACCATATATTTT. Filled out from reference TRBV2 and TRBJ1-3, the complete variable domain reads EPEVTQTPSHQVTQMGQEVILRCVPISNHLYFYWYRQILGQKVEFLVSFYNNEISEKSEIFDDQFSVERPDGSNFTLKIRSTKLEDSAMYFCASSEAGLSNSGNTIYFGEGSWLTVV.

The V and J genes are TRBV11-2 and TRBJ1-4; 7 nucleotides align to TRBD1. This CDR3 has 14 residues. Trimming removed 3 bases from V and 3 bases from J; junction bases left unmatched: 1. CDR1 is SGHAT and CDR2 is FQNNGV in the germline V gene. The CDR3 spells CASSLGQPNEKLFF. The CDR3 region has the DNA TGTGCCAGCAGCTTGGGACAGCCTAATGAAAAACTGTTTTTT.

This clone came up once. The rearrangement joins TRBV6-5 to TRBJ1-4; TRBD1 matches at 9 bases. J was trimmed by 5 bases and V by 6 bases; bases with no gene match: 4. The CDR3 runs 14 residues. Germline CDR1 reads MNHEY; CDR2 reads SVGAGI. The CDR3 coding sequence is TGTGCCAGCAGGTCGGGACAGGGAAATGAAAAACTGTTTTTT. This sequence encodes CASRSGQGNEKLFF.

This clone has at least ten counts. The CDR3 DNA is TGTGCCAGCAGTTACTCGGGGACAGGGGATTACGAGCAGTACTTC. Its translation is CASSYSGTGDYEQYF. This chain joins TRBV6-6 and TRBJ2-7; TRBD1 aligns across 10 bases. V shed 0 bases and J 4 bases; nucleotides not matched to a gene: 3. CDR1 is MNHNY and CDR2 is SVGAGI in the germline V gene (reference sequence). This CDR3 comprises 15 residues.

The chain combines TRBV7-2 with TRBJ2-5, with 7 positions matching TRBD1. This CDR3 has 14 residues. The J segment lost 2 bases and the V segment lost 5 bases, leaving 5 bases of the junction unmatched. Germline-derived CDR1 and CDR2 are SGHTA and FQGNSA. CDR3 sequence reads: CASSPDRPQETQYF. In DNA, the CDR3 is TGTGCCAGCAGCCCGGACAGGCCTCAAGAGACCCAGTACTTC.

As concerns this clone: The sample has other DNA sequences that encode this CDR3 too. The V gene is TRBV5-1, the J gene TRBJ1-1, with D possibly being TRBD1 (5 bases). V lost 0 bases, J lost 1 base, and 7 bases lay in between. This CDR3 spans 14 amino acids. Per the germline V gene, CDR1 is SGHRS and CDR2 is YFSETQ. The CDR3 DNA is TGCGCCAGCAGCTTGGTCCAGGGGAACACTGAAGCTTTCTTT. This codes for CASSLVQGNTEAFF. The full variable domain, with the rest looked up from reference TRBV5-1 and TRBJ1-1, is KAGVTQTPRYLIKTRGQQVTLSCSPISGHRSVSWYQQTPGQGLQFLFEYFSETQRNKGNFPGRFSGRQFSNSRSEMNVSTLELGDSALYLCASSLVQGNTEAFFGQGTRLTVV.

The chain is built from TRBV28 and TRBJ2-5, with 10 nucleotides matching TRBD1. Per germline, CDR1 MDHEN and CDR2 SYDVKM. This CDR3 is 13 amino acids long. Trimming took 6 bases from V and 7 from J; bases not matched to a gene: 5. As DNA, the CDR3 is TGTGCCAGCAGGGGGACAGGGGCCCCGACCCAGTACTTC. It specifies CASRGTGAPTQYF.

This clone was seen a single time. Other nucleotide sequences from this sample produce the same CDR3. V is TRBV19 and J is TRBJ1-1; TRBD1 aligns across 7 bases. CDR3 size: 14 residues. Germline V gene sequence: CDR1 LNHDA, CDR2 SQIVND (reference sequence). V shed 1 base and J 1 base; nucleotides not matched to a gene: 0. The CDR3 here is CASSIGQGNTEAFF. CDR3 bases: TGTGCCAGTAGTATAGGACAGGGGAACACTGAAGCTTTCTTT.

This chain joins TRBV5-6 and TRBJ1-1; no clear D gene. The V gene's germline CDR1 is SGHDT and CDR2 YYEEEE. CDR3 length: 16 residues. V shed 0 bases and J shed 0 bases, with 12 bases lying between them. CDR3 residues: CASSLELAALNTEAFF. CDR3 nucleotide sequence: TGTGCCAGCAGCTTGGAATTGGCGGCCCTGAACACTGAAGCTTTCTTT.

The chain links TRBV20-1 to TRBJ2-1, with TRBD2 as a possible D gene (5 bases). Per the germline V gene, CDR1 is DFQATT and CDR2 is SNEGSKA (reference sequence). Trimming stripped 6 bases from V and 5 bases from J, with 5 bases between. CDR3 length equals 10 residues. CDR3 DNA sequence: TGCAGTGCCGGGGACAATGAGCAGTTCTTC. Protein sequence: CSAGDNEQFF.

V gene TRBV6-5 combines with J gene TRBJ1-2, with D possibly being TRBD1 (5 bases). The CDR3 runs to 16 residues. Between the trimmed V and J ends, which lost 0 bases and 0 bases, there was a span of 11 bases. CDR1 is MNHEY, CDR2 SVGAGI, per germline. CDR3 residues: CASSYSGGFANYGYTF. In DNA form, the CDR3 reads TGTGCCAGCAGTTACTCGGGGGGGTTTGCTAACTATGGCTACACCTTC.

This chain links TRBV15 with TRBJ1-4; D is ambiguous. The V and J ends lost 3 bases and 0 bases respectively, with 5 bases between them. The CDR3 length is 14 residues. CDR1 is LNHNV, CDR2 YYDKDF, per germline (reference sequence). The CDR3 region is CATSRGATNEKLFF. In DNA, the CDR3 is TGTGCCACCAGCAGGGGCGCAACTAATGAAAAACTGTTTTTT. Full variable domain (remainder filled in from reference TRBV15 and TRBJ1-4): DAMVIQNPRYQVTQFGKPVTLSCSQTLNHNVMYWYQQKSSQAPKLLFHYYDKDFNNEADTPDNFQSRRPNTSFCFLDIRSPGLGDTAMYLCATSRGATNEKLFFGSGTQLSVL.

This clone appeared a few times. The chain has TRBV19 and TRBJ1-5; no clear D gene. The length of the CDR3 is 14 residues. Trimming shortened V by 4 bases and J by 5 bases, and 12 bases separated the two germline ends. Germline CDR1 is LNHDA and CDR2 is SQIVND (reference sequence). The CDR3 bases are TGTGCCAGTAGTACAGAGCCCTATTATCAGCCCCAGCATTTT. Amino acid sequence: CASSTEPYYQPQHF.

This chain joins TRBV5-6 and TRBJ2-1, with TRBD2 identical over 9 bases. The CDR3 runs to 15 residues. Germline trimming cut 5 bases from V and 14 bases from J; bases unmatched to any gene: 17. The germline gives CDR1 SGHDT, CDR2 YYEEEE. CDR3 loop: CASSRGVGLAGSKFF. The DNA of the CDR3 is TGTGCCAGCAGTCGTGGGGTAGGGCTAGCGGGATCGAAGTTCTTC.

The V call is TRBV18, the J call TRBJ2-1; the match to TRBD2 covers 8 bases. From germline, CDR1 is KGHSH and CDR2 LQKENI. The CDR3 runs to 13 residues. After removal of 8 bases from V and 5 bases from J, the junction contained 5 bases not matched to a gene. CDR3 nucleotide sequence: TGTGCCAGCCGTAGCGGGACGGACAATGAGCAGTTCTTC. Residues: CASRSGTDNEQFF. Based on the CDR3 plus reference TRBV18 and TRBJ2-1, the full variable domain is NAGVMQNPRHLVRRRGQEARLRCSPMKGHSHVYWYRQLPEEGLKFMVYLQKENIIDESGMPKERFSAEFPKEGPSILRIQQVVRGDSAAYFCASRSGTDNEQFFGPGTRLTVL.

The rearrangement links TRBV5-4 to TRBJ1-2; the match to TRBD1 covers 9 bases. Losses at the gene ends were 4 bases for V and 5 bases for J; bases not matched to a gene: 3. The CDR3 spans 13 residues. Germline CDR1 and CDR2: SGHNT and YYREEE (reference sequence). The CDR3 is CASSAGTGYGYTF. The DNA for the CDR3 is TGTGCCAGCAGCGCTGGGACAGGGTATGGCTACACCTTC.

This clone was detected only once. The chain couples TRBV7-2 to TRBJ1-1; D may be TRBD1 (6 bases). The CDR3 spans 11 residues. CDR1 and CDR2 (germline): SGHTA, FQGNSA. V gave up 4 bases and J gave up 6 bases, with 6 bases separating them. The CDR3 here is CASSYRAEAFF. DNA for the CDR3: TGTGCCAGCAGCTACAGGGCTGAAGCTTTCTTT.

V is TRBV18 and J is TRBJ2-1, with TRBD2 matching over 9 bases. The CDR3 totals 16 residues. V shed 3 bases, J shed 4 bases, and the junction held 7 bases outside the gene matches. Looked up from germline, CDR1 is KGHSH and CDR2 is LQKENI. In nucleotides, the CDR3 is TGTGCCAGCTCACCGCCGGGCGGGGGGGATTACAATGAGCAGTTCTTC. Translation: CASSPPGGGDYNEQFF.